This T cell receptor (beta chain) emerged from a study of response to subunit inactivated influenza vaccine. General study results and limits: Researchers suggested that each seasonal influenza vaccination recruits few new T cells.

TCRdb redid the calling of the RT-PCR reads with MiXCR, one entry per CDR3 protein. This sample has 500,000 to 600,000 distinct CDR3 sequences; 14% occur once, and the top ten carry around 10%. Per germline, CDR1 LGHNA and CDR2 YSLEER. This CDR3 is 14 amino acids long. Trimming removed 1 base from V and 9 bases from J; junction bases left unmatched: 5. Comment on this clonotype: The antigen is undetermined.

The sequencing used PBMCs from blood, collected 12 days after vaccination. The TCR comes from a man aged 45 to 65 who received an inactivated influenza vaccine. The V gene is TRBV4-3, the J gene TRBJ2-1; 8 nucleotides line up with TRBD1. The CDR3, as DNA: TGCGCCAGCAGCCAAGCCCCAGGGGGCGGTGAGCAGTTCTTC. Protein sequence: CASSQAPGGGEQFF.